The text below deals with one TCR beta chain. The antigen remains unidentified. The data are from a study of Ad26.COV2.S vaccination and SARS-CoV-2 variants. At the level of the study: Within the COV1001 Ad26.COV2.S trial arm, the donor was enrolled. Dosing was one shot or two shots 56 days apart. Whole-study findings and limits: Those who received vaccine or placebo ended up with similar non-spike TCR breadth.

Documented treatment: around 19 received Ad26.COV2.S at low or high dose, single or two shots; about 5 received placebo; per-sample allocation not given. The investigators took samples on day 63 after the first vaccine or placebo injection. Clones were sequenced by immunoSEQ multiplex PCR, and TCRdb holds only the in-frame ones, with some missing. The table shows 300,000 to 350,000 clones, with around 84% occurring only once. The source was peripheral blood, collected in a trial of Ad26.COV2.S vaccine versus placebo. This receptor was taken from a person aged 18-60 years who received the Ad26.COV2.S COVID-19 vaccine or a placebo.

The DNA for the CDR3 is TGTGCCAGCAGCTCGCGAACTAGCGGGGTGTTCACCGGGGAGCTGTTTTTT. The encoded protein is CASSSRTSGVFTGELFF. V is TRBV7-8 and J is TRBJ2-2, with TRBD2 identical over 10 bases. V shed 4 bases, J shed 4 bases, and the junction held 9 bases outside the gene matches. Germline V CDR1 and CDR2: SGHVS, FQNEAQ. The CDR3 sequence is 17 residues long. Combining the CDR3 with reference TRBV7-8 and TRBJ2-2 gives the whole variable domain GAGVSQSPRYKVAKRGQDVALRCDPISGHVSLFWYQQALGQGPEFLTYFQNEAQLDKSGLPSDRFFAERPEGSVSTLKIQRTQQEDSAVYLCASSSRTSGVFTGELFFGEGSRLTVL.